This paragraph reports one T cell receptor (beta chain). In the study's own analysis: For nucleated cells, counts were estimated from reference gene primer amplification. TCRdb's table, derived via immunoSEQ multiplex PCR, lists solely in-frame clones and lacks some. V and J calls and clone size come straight from that table; D and trimming were deduced from the DNA. The sample gives about 230,000 clones, around 83% of which show up once; roughly 8.8% is in the top ten. The germline CDR1 and CDR2 sequences are LGHNA and YNFKEQ. Trimming removed 0 bases at V and 5 bases at J, with 23 bases between. CDR3 size: 18 residues. This sample was taken from a study of blood T cell repertoires in COVID-19. At the level of the study: The United States, Italy and Spain provided the acute and convalescent COVID-19 samples.

The clonotype originates from a man between 40 and 49 years old with active or convalescent COVID-19. This chain uses TRBV4-2 with TRBJ2-7, with D possibly being TRBD2 (6 bases). The material sequenced was peripheral blood. CDR3 amino acids: CASSQDGLIRGSGNEQYF. The CDR3 bases are TGTGCCAGCAGCCAAGATGGTCTCATTCGCGGTAGCGGAAACGAGCAGTACTTC.